Listed below are T cell receptor beta chains from one sample, sequenced in a study of cytomegalovirus exposure and HLA in healthy donors. Sequencing was performed with immunoSEQ multiplex PCR; in TCRdb, only in-frame clones are kept and a portion is missing. In the table there are approximately 110,000 clones, roughly 81% of which are singletons. The material sequenced was PBMCs. Receptors were obtained from a woman between 25 and 40 years old in good health and CMV-seronegative. Each CDR3 is given with its conserved first and last residue. D genes are given only for firm matches. Where a row states a size, it is once, few, many or the class of an expanded clone; other rows omit it.

d_call j_call v_call clone_size cdr3_nt cdr3_aa
TRBD2 TRBJ2-5 TRBV6-1 - TGTGCCAGCAGTGAAGCGACGGGGGGGCAAGAGACCCAGTACTTC CASSEATGGQETQYF
- TRBJ1-2 TRBV29-1 - TGCAGCGTTGATCTGGCCGGGGTGGATGGCTACACCTTC CSVDLAGVDGYTF
- TRBJ1-5 TRBV2 medium-sized TGTGCCAGCAAGGCAGGTGACAATCAGCCCCAGCATTTT CASKAGDNQPQHF
- TRBJ2-1 TRBV11-2 few TGTGCCAGCAGCTTAGATTTGAAGAGCTCCTACAATGAGCAGTTCTTC CASSLDLKSSYNEQFF
TRBD2 TRBJ2-5 TRBV7-2 once TGTGCCAGCAGCCCCCCCGGTTTAGCGGGAGTTGAGACCCAGTACTTC CASSPPGLAGVETQYF
- TRBJ2-7 TRBV28 - TGTGCCAGCAACTCTTACCCGTACGAGCAGTACTTC CASNSYPYEQYF
TRBD2 TRBJ2-7 TRBV11-1 - TGTGCCAGCAGCTATAGCGGGGACCTTACCTACGAGCAGTACTTC CASSYSGDLTYEQYF
- TRBJ1-2 TRBV19 - TGTGCCAGTAGTCCAAACCCCAACAGGGCCCACTATGGCTACACCTTC CASSPNPNRAHYGYTF
- TRBJ1-1 TRBV6-4 - TGTGCCAGCAGTGAGGGACATATGAACACTGAAGCTTTCTTT CASSEGHMNTEAFF
- TRBJ2-7 TRBV11-2 - TGTGCCAGCAGCTTAGGACAGGTCTACGAGCAGTACTTC CASSLGQVYEQYF
- TRBJ1-1 TRBV15 - TGTGCCACCAGCAGAGAAACTGTTAACACTGAAGCTTTCTTT CATSRETVNTEAFF
- TRBJ1-6 TRBV12-5 - TGTGCTAGTGGTTTGTGGCAGGCAGCCAATTCACCCCTCCACTTT CASGLWQAANSPLHF
- TRBJ2-3 TRBV28 - TGTGCCAGCAGTTCTCCGAACAGTGTAAGCACAGATACGCAGTATTTT CASSSPNSVSTDTQYF
- TRBJ2-7 TRBV2 - TGTGCCAGCAAAAGCGAGGCCTACGAGCAGTACTTC CASKSEAYEQYF
- TRBJ2-2 TRBV4-1 - TGCGCCAGCAGCCAAAGGACTGCGAACACCGGGGAGCTGTTTTTT CASSQRTANTGELFF
TRBD2 TRBJ2-1 TRBV27 - TGTGCCAGCAGTTCCGGGACTAGCTTCAATGAGCAGTTCTTC CASSSGTSFNEQFF
- TRBJ2-3 TRBV5-1 - TGCGCCAGCAGCGGAACGGGAGTCCCCCCAGATACGCAGTATTTT CASSGTGVPPDTQYF
TRBD1 TRBJ2-5 TRBV29-1 once TGCAGCGTCCCCACGTTTGGGACAGAAGAGACCCAGTACTTC CSVPTFGTEETQYF
- TRBJ1-1 TRBV1 few TGCACCAGCAGCCAGGAAAGAAAGGGGAGGCCGATGAACACTGAAGCTTTCTTT CTSSQERKGRPMNTEAFF
TRBD1 TRBJ1-2 TRBV4-1 - TGCGCCAGCAGCCAGAGGGGACAGGGCATTGGAGGCTACACCTTC CASSQRGQGIGGYTF
- TRBJ1-4 TRBV11-2 - TGTGCCAGCAGCCTCTCAGGACATAATGAAAAACTGTTTTTT CASSLSGHNEKLFF
TRBD1 TRBJ2-7 TRBV9 - TGTGCCAGCAGCCCAAGGGGGACAGGGTCGACCTACGAGCAGTACTTC CASSPRGTGSTYEQYF
- TRBJ1-4 TRBV1 - TGCACCAGCAGCCTGCTAGGACAGGGGGTTTGTGAAAAACTGTTTTTT CTSSLLGQGVCEKLFF
TRBD2 TRBJ2-1 TRBV6-6 - TGTGCCAGCAGTTACCCCCTAGCGGGAGGGCACAATGAGCAGTTCTTC CASSYPLAGGHNEQFF
- TRBJ1-2 TRBV21-1 - TGTGCCAGCAGCAAAGCAAGGACAGGGAAAAAGTCTAACTATGGCTACACCTTC CASSKARTGKKSNYGYTF
- TRBJ1-2 TRBV18 - TGTGCCAGCTCACCTTCGGAGGATTATGGCTACACCTTC CASSPSEDYGYTF
TRBD2 TRBJ2-5 TRBV7-8 - TGTGCCAGCGGGATCACTAGCGGGGGCCAAGAGACCCAGTACTTC CASGITSGGQETQYF